This T cell receptor (beta chain) was recovered during a study of cytomegalovirus exposure and HLA in healthy donors. The PCR made use of 60 Vbeta and 13 Jbeta primers. Measured with immunoSEQ multiplex PCR; TCRdb has only the in-frame clones, and not every one. The repertoire holds 150,000 to 200,000 clones, roughly 77% seen once, with under 2% in the top ten. The sample consisted of PBMCs. The TCR comes from a woman aged 25 to 39 in good health and CMV-seronegative.

For the CDR3, the DNA is TGTGCCAGCAGCCCAGGGACAGAGCAGTTCTTC. As protein: CASSPGTEQFF. This sequence joins TRBV7-3 and TRBJ2-1; D might be TRBD1 (6 bases). Germline V gene data show CDR1 as SGHTA and CDR2 as FQGTGA. The CDR3 covers 11 residues. V shed 5 bases and J shed 10 bases, with 9 bases lying between them. Supplemented by reference TRBV7-3 and TRBJ2-1, the full variable domain reads GAGVSQTPSNKVTEKGKYVELRCDPISGHTALYWYRQSLGQGPEFLIYFQGTGAADDSGLPNDRFFAVRPEGSVSTLKIQRTERGDSAVYLCASSPGTEQFFGPGTRLTVL.